The sequence of this T cell receptor beta chain was determined in a study of tumor-infiltrating lymphocytes in primary liver carcinoma. Unsorted bulk tissue (roughly 17-32 mg) underwent RNA and DNA co-extraction. TCR beta cDNA came from approximately 490 ng total RNA, primed with a constant-region primer. Three rounds of nested multiplex PCR with slightly modified ARM-PCR produced TCR beta libraries. Rounds one and two of PCR, each of about 10 cycles, were primed with TRBV1-TRBV30 forward primers and a C-beta reverse primer. Via MiXCR, TCRdb re-called the multiplex PCR reads, giving one row per CDR3 protein. The sample yields about 92,000 distinct CDR3 sequences, less than 75% seen once. CDR3 size: 16 residues. The V end lost 8 bases, the J end lost 1 base, and 21 bases lay between the germline ends. Germline loops: CDR1 MNHEY, CDR2 SVGAGI.

The chain uses TRBV6-5 and TRBJ2-7; D possibly matches TRBD1 or TRBD2 (6 bases each). The TCR comes from a man aged 40-49 years with primary liver carcinoma and hepatitis B virus infection. The sample comprised tumor-adjacent normal liver tissue. CDR3 in DNA: TGTGCCAGCGGTAAGAATGGGGGGCGAGCTTCCTACGAGCAGTACTTC. Translation gives CASGKNGGRASYEQYF.